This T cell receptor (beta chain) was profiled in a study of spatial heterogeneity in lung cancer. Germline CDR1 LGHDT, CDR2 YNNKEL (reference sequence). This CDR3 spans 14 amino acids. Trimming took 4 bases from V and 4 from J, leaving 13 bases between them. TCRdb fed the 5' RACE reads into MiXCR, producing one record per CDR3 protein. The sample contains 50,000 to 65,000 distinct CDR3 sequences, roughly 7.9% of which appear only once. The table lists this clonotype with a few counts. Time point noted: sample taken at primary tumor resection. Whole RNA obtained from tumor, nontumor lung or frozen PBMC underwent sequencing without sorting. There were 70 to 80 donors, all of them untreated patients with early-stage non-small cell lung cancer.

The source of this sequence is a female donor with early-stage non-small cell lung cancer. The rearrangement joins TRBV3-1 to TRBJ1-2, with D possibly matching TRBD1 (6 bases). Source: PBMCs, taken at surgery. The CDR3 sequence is CASSLSQGFYGYTF. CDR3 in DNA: TGTGCCAGCAGCCTTTCACAGGGATTCTATGGCTACACCTTC. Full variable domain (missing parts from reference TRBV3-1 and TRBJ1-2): DTAVSQTPKYLVTQMGNDKSIKCEQNLGHDTMYWYKQDSKKFLKIMFSYNNKELIINETVPNRFSPKSPDKAHLNLHINSLELGDSAVYFCASSLSQGFYGYTFGSGTRLTVV.